The sequence of this T cell receptor (beta chain) was determined in a study of T cell clonotyping in hematopoietic cell transplantation. Findings of the study overall: Broader posttransplant TCR repertoire diversity was predicted by graft donor and pretransplant recipient Inverse Simpson Index values. After transplant, recipient diversity fell while pathologically expanded clonotypes grew through day 180. Without cell sorting, CD4 versus CD8 contributions remain unresolved.

On this clone itself: The antigen is unknown.

Trimming pared 1 base from V and 7 bases from J, leaving 19 bases between. CDR1 is MNHNS, CDR2 SASEGT, per germline. This CDR3 contains 16 residues. This table comes from immunoSEQ multiplex PCR, and its TCRdb copy is limited to in-frame clones, with some not included. The profile shows about 12,000 clones, over 40% of them singletons. V is TRBV6-1 and J is TRBJ1-2, with D uncertain. The sequencing input was peripheral blood mononuclear cells. This sequence was found in a man aged 50-59 years in good health. Some clones in this sample may be carry-over from other donors' samples. In DNA, the CDR3 is TGTGCCAGCAGTGAAGTAGCGGACGGAGGATCCTCTGGCTACACCTTC. It translates to CASSEVADGGSSGYTF.